This is a list of T cell receptor beta chains from one sample in a study of blood T cell repertoires in COVID-19. The repertoire was sequenced with immunoSEQ multiplex PCR; TCRdb's copy has only in-frame clones and lacks some. Of some 85,000 clones listed, roughly four fifths are singletons. Input material: peripheral blood. These receptors were taken from a woman at least 80 years old with active or convalescent COVID-19. The conserved cysteine and the conserved F or W are not part of the CDR3 here.

J,length,V,CDR3
TRBJ2-4,13,TRBV19,ASSLYRQGGSIQY
TRBJ1-2,10,TRBV12-3/TRBV12-4,ASSATGDGYT
TRBJ1-3,13,TRBV9,ASSGTDYSGNTIY
TRBJ2-3,13,TRBV5-4,ASSSGAGDRDTQY
TRBJ2-4,15,TRBV3-1/TRBV3-2,ASSQEVVYLTKNIQY
TRBJ2-4,12,TRBV5-6,ASSLNAGTNIQY
TRBJ1-2,10,TRBV7-9,ASSFQAEGYT
TRBJ1-6,14,TRBV6-6,ASSSDRARVGSPLH
TRBJ2-5,14,TRBV9,ASSVEAGSYQETQY
TRBJ1-1,14,TRBV19,ASALGPGAMNTEAF
TRBJ1-3,14,TRBV5-1,ASSLGTGSGGNTIY
TRBJ2-1,13,TRBV5-4,ASSSPGQGYNEQF
TRBJ1-6,14,TRBV5-6,ASRRGTGVPNSPLH
TRBJ2-1,13,TRBV6-5,ASSRASGLGNEQF
TRBJ1-1,13,TRBV30,AWISTGTENTEAF
TRBJ1-4,15,TRBV5-1,ASSLKGGQGTNEKLF
TRBJ1-2,12,TRBV3-1/TRBV3-2,ASSQGQGLDGYT
TRBJ1-5,11,TRBV30,AWSAGDNQPQH
TRBJ1-6,13,TRBV7-2,ASRQGTGVNSPLH
TRBJ1-3,12,TRBV7-8,ASSRQGSGNTIY
TRBJ1-3,13,TRBV19,ATITGGISGNTIY
TRBJ1-2,11,TRBV19,ASSVAFGGGYT
TRBJ1-1,11,TRBV11-2,ASSLSGTGEAF
TRBJ1-2,14,TRBV7-9,ASSSGGRQGNYGYT
TRBJ2-7,10,TRBV5-1,ASSLGGREQY
TRBJ2-3,13,TRBV9,ASSPQRGRTDTQY
TRBJ1-6,17,TRBV7-2,ASSLVAGQGGVANSPLH
TRBJ1-1,11,TRBV19,ASSIRGNAEAF
TRBJ2-3,13,TRBV5-1,ASSSRAGLTDTQY
TRBJ2-3,14,TRBV5-1,ASSMRMDRDSDTQY
TRBJ1-2,12,TRBV6-5,ASTFRSGLGGYT
TRBJ2-1,13,TRBV7-2,ASRKDRSSYNEQF
TRBJ1-4,13,TRBV7-9,ASSLVEDRAEKLF
TRBJ1-4,10,TRBV29-1,SASATNEKLF
TRBJ1-6,17,TRBV4-1,ASITLPWGDRYYNSPLH
TRBJ1-4,11,TRBV5-4,ASSFSGTDKLF
TRBJ1-4,13,TRBV19,ASSTATGPNEKLF
TRBJ2-1,10,TRBV27,ATNPLSGEQF
TRBJ2-2,11,TRBV7-8,ASSAGATGELF
TRBJ2-3,13,TRBV6-1,ASSDTGAGTDTQY
TRBJ1-5,13,TRBV5-6,ASSSGQGGNQPQH
TRBJ2-1,13,TRBV7-2,ASRRDSTSYNEQF
TRBJ2-5,11,TRBV10-3,AIGGGSQETQY
TRBJ1-4,13,TRBV5-1,ASSLAGGKGEKLF